Listed below are T cell receptor beta chains from one sample, sequenced in a study of blood T cell dynamics during melanoma immunotherapy. Sequenced by immunoSEQ multiplex PCR; TCRdb stores in-frame clones only, minus some. The sample has 15,000 or so clones, about 90% seen once. Material: blood, obtained from a patient treated with checkpoint blockade. The receptors were gathered from a human donor with melanoma. CDR3s include the opening cysteine and the closing phenylalanine or tryptophan. The order of the fields is CDR3 length, J gene, V gene, clone size, D gene, CDR3 protein, CDR3 DNA. A D gene is named only where the DNA matches it firmly. Rows give clone size only sometimes, using once, few, many, or a class for an expanded clone.

>12|TRBJ1-2|TRBV29-1|-|-
CSADPGTYGYTF
TGCAGCGCCGATCCCGGGACCTATGGCTACACCTTC
>14|TRBJ1-4|TRBV6-1|-|-
CASSSGSTNEKLFF
TGTGCCAGCAGTTCGGGCTCAACTAATGAAAAACTGTTTTTT
>12|TRBJ2-1|TRBV11-3|-|-
CASSIDYILQFF
TGTGCCAGCAGTATCGACTATATACTTCAGTTCTTC
>15|TRBJ2-2|TRBV5-4|-|-
CASSSGGINTGELFF
TGTGCCAGCAGCAGCGGCGGAATAAACACCGGGGAGCTGTTTTTT
>15|TRBJ2-1|TRBV5-1|-|TRBD1
CASSPQTGEYNEQFF
TGCGCCAGCAGCCCCCAGACAGGGGAGTACAATGAGCAGTTCTTC
>14|TRBJ2-5|TRBV6-6|-|TRBD1
CASSPTGTQETQYF
TGTGCCAGCAGTCCGACAGGGACCCAAGAGACCCAGTACTTC
>15|TRBJ2-5|TRBV7-8|-|-
CASSPSNRDVGTQYF
TGTGCCAGCAGCCCTTCTAACCGGGATGTTGGGACCCAGTACTTC
>14|TRBJ2-1|TRBV6-5|-|-
CASRLGLASDEQFF
TGTGCCAGCAGACTCGGACTGGCTAGCGATGAGCAGTTCTTC
>15|TRBJ1-4|TRBV28|-|-
CASSSGAAANEKLFF
TGTGCCAGCAGTTCCGGGGCGGCGGCTAATGAAAAACTGTTTTTT
>17|TRBJ2-1|TRBV21-1|-|-
CASSIPRQPAPYNEQFF
TGTGCCAGCAGCATACCGCGGCAACCGGCCCCCTACAATGAGCAGTTCTTC
>14|TRBJ2-1|TRBV5-1|-|-
CASSSSLGLSEQFF
TGCGCCAGCAGCTCGAGCCTGGGACTGAGTGAGCAGTTCTTC
>16|TRBJ2-3|TRBV7-2|-|TRBD2
CASSHTGTSGTDTQYF
TGTGCCAGCAGCCACACCGGGACTAGCGGCACAGATACGCAGTATTTT
>14|TRBJ1-6|TRBV11-2|-|-
CASSSAGNNSPLHF
TGTGCCAGCAGTTCCGCCGGGAATAATTCACCCCTCCACTTT
>14|TRBJ2-5|TRBV19|once|-
CASSSNGNQETQYF
TGTGCCAGTAGTAGTAACGGGAACCAAGAGACCCAGTACTTC
>17|TRBJ1-4|TRBV28|-|-
CASSLSGRGTTNEKLFF
TGTGCCAGCAGTTTATCAGGCAGAGGCACAACTAATGAAAAACTGTTTTTT
>14|TRBJ1-1|TRBV19|-|-
CASSMSGMNTEAFF
TGTGCCAGTAGTATGTCAGGGATGAACACTGAAGCTTTCTTT
>15|TRBJ1-1|TRBV6-1|-|TRBD1
CASSEWTGGVTEAFF
TGTGCCAGCAGTGAATGGACAGGGGGCGTAACTGAAGCTTTCTTT
>16|TRBJ2-5|TRBV18|-|TRBD1
CASSRSTGTGGETQYF
TGTGCCAGCTCACGATCTACCGGGACAGGAGGGGAGACCCAGTACTTC
>12|TRBJ1-2|TRBV5-1|-|-
CASSLEPYGYTF
TGCGCCAGCAGCTTAGAGCCGTATGGCTACACCTTC
>14|TRBJ1-1|TRBV19|-|-
CASSIRRFDTEAFF
TGTGCCAGTAGTATCCGGCGGTTCGACACTGAAGCTTTCTTT
>15|TRBJ1-2|TRBV7-6|-|TRBD1
CASSLAPHRGDGYTF
TGTGCCAGCAGCTTAGCCCCCCACAGGGGCGACGGCTACACCTTC
>16|TRBJ1-3|TRBV11-2|-|TRBD1
CASSITGGPSGNTIYF
TGTGCCAGCAGCATCACAGGGGGCCCCTCTGGAAACACCATATATTTT
>16|TRBJ2-1|TRBV19|-|-
CASSSRGSQGNNEQFF
TGTGCCAGTAGTTCCAGGGGCTCCCAAGGTAACAATGAGCAGTTCTTC
>14|TRBJ1-5|TRBV2|-|-
CASAGIWPNQPQHF
TGTGCCAGCGCTGGCATATGGCCCAATCAGCCCCAGCATTTT
>13|TRBJ1-2|TRBV5-4|-|-
CASSPTGDPIYTF
TGTGCCAGCAGCCCCACAGGCGACCCAATTTACACCTTC
>13|TRBJ1-5|TRBV6-5|-|-
CASRDGHGQPQHF
TGTGCCAGCAGAGATGGCCACGGTCAGCCCCAGCATTTT
>14|TRBJ2-7|TRBV15|-|TRBD1
CATSRDGQGREQYF
TGTGCCACCAGCAGAGATGGACAGGGGAGGGAGCAGTACTTC
>15|TRBJ1-6|TRBV7-8|-|-
CASSMIGALNSPLHF
TGTGCCAGCAGCATGATAGGGGCGCTTAATTCACCCCTCCACTTT
>17|TRBJ2-5|TRBV11-2|-|TRBD2
CASSLERLAGEVGTQYF
TGTGCCAGCAGCCTCGAACGACTAGCGGGAGAGGTGGGGACCCAGTACTTC
>17|TRBJ2-5|TRBV7-8|-|TRBD2
CASSRGLAGVRGETQYF
TGTGCCAGCAGCCGAGGGCTAGCGGGAGTACGTGGAGAGACCCAGTACTTC
>14|TRBJ2-2|TRBV4-2|-|-
CASSLARGTGELFF
TGTGCCAGCAGCCTTGCAAGGGGCACCGGGGAGCTGTTTTTT
>14|TRBJ2-1|TRBV9|-|-
CASNTGLEYNEQFF
TGTGCCAGCAACACAGGACTGGAATACAATGAGCAGTTCTTC
>16|TRBJ2-6|TRBV4-1|-|-
CASSHAWNSGANVLTF
TGCGCCAGCAGCCACGCCTGGAACTCTGGGGCCAACGTCCTGACTTTC
>16|TRBJ2-2|TRBV28|-|TRBD2
CASSPRGRANTGELFF
TGTGCCAGCAGTCCTCGGGGGAGGGCGAACACCGGGGAGCTGTTTTTT
>14|TRBJ1-3|TRBV19|-|-
CASSSQGRGNTIYF
TGTGCCAGTAGTTCCCAGGGGAGGGGAAACACCATATATTTT
>13|TRBJ1-5|TRBV19|-|-
CASKGQVGQPQHF
TGTGCCAGTAAGGGTCAGGTCGGTCAGCCCCAGCATTTT
>12|TRBJ1-2|TRBV5-6|few|-
CASSLFRRVDTF
TGTGCCAGCAGCTTGTTTCGGCGCGTCGACACCTTC
>14|TRBJ2-7|TRBV30|-|TRBD2
CAWRAETSVYEQYF
TGTGCCTGGAGAGCCGAGACTAGCGTCTACGAGCAGTACTTC
>13|TRBJ2-3|TRBV7-3|-|-
CASSPDGTDTQYF
TGTGCCAGCAGCCCAGATGGGACAGATACGCAGTATTTT
>15|TRBJ1-6|TRBV2|-|-
CASREQGINNSPLHF
TGTGCCAGCAGGGAACAGGGTATTAATAATTCACCCCTCCACTTT
>19|TRBJ2-2|TRBV5-1|-|-
CASSGWSGGLSPNTGELFF
TGCGCCAGCAGTGGCTGGTCGGGGGGCCTCTCTCCGAACACCGGGGAGCTGTTTTTT
>14|TRBJ2-7|TRBV14|-|-
CASSPDTISYEQYF
TGTGCCAGCAGCCCAGACACGATCAGCTACGAGCAGTACTTC
>14|TRBJ1-3|TRBV6-1|-|-
CASSDGASGNTIYF
TGTGCCAGCAGTGACGGAGCTTCTGGAAACACCATATATTTT
>14|TRBJ2-1|TRBV4-2|-|-
CASQGAGSYNEQFF
TGTGCCAGCCAAGGGGCGGGCTCCTACAATGAGCAGTTCTTC
>15|TRBJ2-2|TRBV5-1|-|TRBD1
CASSFGQGRTGELFF
TGCGCCAGCAGCTTCGGACAGGGGCGGACCGGGGAGCTGTTTTTT
>15|TRBJ2-7|TRBV5-1|-|TRBD2
CASSLAGGATYEQYF
TGCGCCAGCAGCCTGGCGGGAGGCGCAACCTACGAGCAGTACTTC
>18|TRBJ1-5|TRBV19|-|-
CASMSVWDGREGNQPQHF
TGTGCCAGTATGTCAGTGTGGGACGGGAGGGAGGGCAATCAGCCCCAGCATTTT
>15|TRBJ2-5|TRBV18|-|-
CASSPPGGGQETQYF
TGTGCCAGCTCACCACCTGGGGGCGGGCAAGAGACCCAGTACTTC